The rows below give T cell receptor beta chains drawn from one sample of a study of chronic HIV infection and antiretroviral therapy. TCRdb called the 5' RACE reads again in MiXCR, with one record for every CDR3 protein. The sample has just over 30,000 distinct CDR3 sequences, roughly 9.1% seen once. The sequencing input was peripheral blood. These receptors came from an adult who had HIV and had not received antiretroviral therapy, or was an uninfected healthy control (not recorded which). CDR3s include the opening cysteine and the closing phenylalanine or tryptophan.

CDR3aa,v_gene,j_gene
CASRPTGGVTEAFF,TRBV12-3/TRBV12-4,TRBJ1-1
CASNPRDTGAFF,TRBV7-9,TRBJ1-1
CASSQDVGESTEAFF,TRBV4-3,TRBJ1-1
CSVRGQYQETQYF,TRBV29-1,TRBJ2-5
CASSYPGMKAEAFF,TRBV6-2/TRBV6-3,TRBJ1-1
CSVDQPRKAFF,TRBV29-1,TRBJ1-1
CASSSPLVGNQPQHF,TRBV7-8,TRBJ1-5
CASSDGQGADTQYF,TRBV6-1,TRBJ2-3
CSVWILNTEAFF,TRBV29-1,TRBJ1-1
CASKWLGAGGNQPQHF,TRBV27,TRBJ1-5
CASSSSRDSYEQYF,TRBV12-3/TRBV12-4,TRBJ2-7
CSVLGGGATDTQYF,TRBV29-1,TRBJ2-3
CAIHQLLAGYTDTQYF,TRBV7-9,TRBJ2-3
CASSPPLVGTDTQYF,TRBV18,TRBJ2-3
CASRIYPTSGSPSLTDTQYF,TRBV27,TRBJ2-3
CASSLDRHPDAYGYTF,TRBV7-8,TRBJ1-2
CASSLMGRGGDNEQFF,TRBV7-3,TRBJ2-1
CAISDLTGTAFYEQYF,TRBV10-3,TRBJ2-7
CASCPGISTDTQYF,TRBV2,TRBJ2-3
CASSEARYSNEQFF,TRBV2,TRBJ2-1
CASSQAPSDYEQYF,TRBV14,TRBJ2-7
CASRDRGFDTEAFF,TRBV25-1,TRBJ1-1
CASSPRDRGLFADTQYF,TRBV6-5,TRBJ2-3
CASSYDGKREKLFF,TRBV6-6,TRBJ1-4
CASRGQAYNEQFF,TRBV2,TRBJ2-1
CASSQDPSGASGGNEQFF,TRBV4-3,TRBJ2-1
CASSTGPEPYGYTF,TRBV12-3/TRBV12-4,TRBJ1-2
CSASNDREATYNEQFF,TRBV20-1,TRBJ2-1
CASSEEGAGIGYEQYF,TRBV2,TRBJ2-7
CASSQDKQRASTDTQYF,TRBV4-3,TRBJ2-3
CAISDEGSSGNTIYF,TRBV10-3,TRBJ1-3
CASGLVGKGNTEAFF,TRBV12-5,TRBJ1-1
CASSEMAGNTEAFF,TRBV10-2,TRBJ1-1
CASSQFEAAGYGYTF,TRBV14,TRBJ1-2
CASSSFRTTDTQYF,TRBV5-1,TRBJ2-3
CASSFENEQFF,TRBV7-9,TRBJ2-1
CASSLGPGNTEAFF,TRBV11-1,TRBJ1-1
CASSQTSGSTDTQYF,TRBV27,TRBJ2-3
CASSLGQGARDQPQHF,TRBV12-3/TRBV12-4,TRBJ1-5
CASSYTQGGTEAFF,TRBV6-5,TRBJ1-1
CASSRGRGNSGNTIYF,TRBV3-1,TRBJ1-3
CASSLGTAQVEQFF,TRBV7-8,TRBJ2-1
CASSLKGNTEAFF,TRBV27,TRBJ1-1
CASSLREDSPLHF,TRBV7-2,TRBJ1-6
CASSQRQGTDTQYF,TRBV4-3,TRBJ2-3
CAISPSYEQYF,TRBV10-3,TRBJ2-7
CASSSGGLAKSYEQYF,TRBV5-1,TRBJ2-7
CSVEERDYEQYF,TRBV29-1,TRBJ2-7
CASSLGLNQPQHF,TRBV19,TRBJ1-5
CASNLDRMNTEAFF,TRBV5-1,TRBJ1-1
CAISESLRVGEQYF,TRBV10-3,TRBJ2-7
CSVDAGPAYNEQFF,TRBV29-1,TRBJ2-1
CSARVDLDYGYTF,TRBV20-1,TRBJ1-2
CAISGDAAYEQYF,TRBV10-3,TRBJ2-7
CASSLSSTDTQYF,TRBV12-3/TRBV12-4,TRBJ2-3